Listed below are T cell receptor beta chains from one sample, sequenced in a study of patients and donors after allogeneic stem cell transplantation. One entry per CDR3 protein, called by TCRdb with MiXCR from the RT-PCR reads. The table includes over 200,000 distinct CDR3 sequences, roughly two fifths detected once. Sequencing was carried out using blood, either unsorted or a sorted T cell fraction (not recorded which). The source is a human donor who was either an allogeneic HSCT recipient or a stem cell or donor lymphocyte infusion donor (not recorded which). It is not recorded whose cells these are; they may come from a transplant donor. CDR3s include the opening cysteine and the closing phenylalanine or tryptophan. The D gene is left open where the match is weak. Clone size, where shown, is once, few, many, or a class for clones that have expanded.

CDR3nt	CDR3aa	abundance	v_gene	d_gene	j_gene	len
TGTGCCAGCAGCGTGACAGGGTGGAACACCATATATTTT	CASSVTGWNTIYF	few	TRBV11-2	TRBD1	TRBJ1-3	13
TGTGCCAGCAGCCCGAGGGACAGGGGATTCTCCTACGAGCAGTACTTC	CASSPRDRGFSYEQYF	.	TRBV13	TRBD1	TRBJ2-7	16
TGCAGTGCTAGAGATCGGGGGGTTGGTCAGCCCCAGCATTTT	CSARDRGVGQPQHF	.	TRBV20-1	.	TRBJ1-5	14
TGTGCCAGCAGCCCCCATCGTAGCGGGGATTACAATGAGCAGTTCTTC	CASSPHRSGDYNEQFF	.	TRBV7-9	TRBD2	TRBJ2-1	16
TGTGCCAGCAGCCAAACCGTAAACAGGGGAGGGGACACTGAAGCTTTCTTT	CASSQTVNRGGDTEAFF	few	TRBV16	TRBD1	TRBJ1-1	17
TGCAGTGCTAGATTTGGACAGAATTACAATGAGCAGTTCTTC	CSARFGQNYNEQFF	.	TRBV20-1	.	TRBJ2-1	14
TGTGCCAGCAGCGGGCCAGGCGTCTATGGCTACACCTTC	CASSGPGVYGYTF	.	TRBV27	.	TRBJ1-2	13
TGTGCCAGCAGGAACAGGAACACTGAAGCTTTCTTT	CASRNRNTEAFF	.	TRBV27	.	TRBJ1-1	12
TGTGCCAGCAGCTTAGTTGCCCCTCCGGGGACCGGGGAGCTGTTTTTT	CASSLVAPPGTGELFF	.	TRBV7-2	.	TRBJ2-2	16
TGTGCCAGCAGCTTGGGGGGCGCCGTCTATGGCTACACCTTC	CASSLGGAVYGYTF	once	TRBV13	.	TRBJ1-2	14
TGTGCCAGCAGCCCTCTAGCGGGGTTTAATGAGCAGTTCTTC	CASSPLAGFNEQFF	few	TRBV7-6	TRBD2	TRBJ2-1	14
TGTGCCAGCAAACTGGGGGACAGGATCTCTGGAAACACCATATATTTT	CASKLGDRISGNTIYF	.	TRBV12-3/TRBV12-4	TRBD1	TRBJ1-3	16
TGCGCCAGCAGAGTAGGGGGGAACAATGAGCAGTTCTTC	CASRVGGNNEQFF	.	TRBV5-1	.	TRBJ2-1	13
TGTGCCAGCAGTCAGACAGCGGAAGATACGCAGTATTTT	CASSQTAEDTQYF	.	TRBV9	.	TRBJ2-3	13
TGTGCCAGCAGCTTATCGGAGGGGCGTGAGGGCAATCAGCCCCAGCATTTT	CASSLSEGREGNQPQHF	once	TRBV7-3	.	TRBJ1-5	17
TGCGCCAGCAGCTGGGAAGTTAGGGGCCTCTACAATGAGCAGTTCTTC	CASSWEVRGLYNEQFF	.	TRBV5-1	.	TRBJ2-1	16
TGTGCCAGCAGCCAGGTGGAAGGGGAGACCCAGTACTTC	CASSQVEGETQYF	.	TRBV7-9	.	TRBJ2-5	13
TGTGCCAGCAGCTACATAGATTGGTATGGGGGGACTGAAGCTTTCTTT	CASSYIDWYGGTEAFF	.	TRBV7-9	.	TRBJ1-1	16
TGTGCCAGCAGCTTAGATTTGGGAACGAACACTGAAGCTTTCTTT	CASSLDLGTNTEAFF	.	TRBV7-9	.	TRBJ1-1	15
TGCAGCGTTGTTGAGGGGGACCGTAATTCACCCCTCCACTTT	CSVVEGDRNSPLHF	.	TRBV29-1	.	TRBJ1-6	14
TGTGCCAGCAGTTTATCGGATTATTCCTACGAGCAGTACTTC	CASSLSDYSYEQYF	.	TRBV27	.	TRBJ2-7	14
TGTGCCAGCAGCTTATTGGAAGGACGGGACTATGGCTACACCTTC	CASSLLEGRDYGYTF	.	TRBV7-2	.	TRBJ1-2	15
TGTGCCTGGAGTGTACTCCTTGAGCAGTACTTC	CAWSVLLEQYF	.	TRBV30	.	TRBJ2-7	11
TGTGCCAGCGCGACAGGAATCTCTGGAAACACCATATATTTT	CASATGISGNTIYF	.	TRBV28	.	TRBJ1-3	14
TGTGCCAGCTCACCAAATGAAGAGATTTACACCTTC	CASSPNEEIYTF	.	TRBV18	.	TRBJ1-2	12
TGTGCCAGCAGCCCCTTTAATGGGGGGCGCGACTTAACTGAAGCTTTCTTT	CASSPFNGGRDLTEAFF	.	TRBV11-2	.	TRBJ1-1	17
TGTGCCAGCAGCAGCAGTAGGGGGCGGGCAGATACGCAGTATTTT	CASSSSRGRADTQYF	.	TRBV12-3/TRBV12-4	TRBD1	TRBJ2-3	15
TGCAGTGCTAGATGGACAGGGGGCGACACTGAAGCTTTCTTT	CSARWTGGDTEAFF	few	TRBV20-1	TRBD1	TRBJ1-1	14
TGCGCCAGCAGCTTGGAGGGGGCGAAGAACTATGGCTACACCTTC	CASSLEGAKNYGYTF	.	TRBV5-1	TRBD1	TRBJ1-2	15
TGCAGTGCTAGAGATCCAAGGGTTTCACCCCTCCACTTT	CSARDPRVSPLHF	.	TRBV20-1	.	TRBJ1-6	13
TGTGCCAGCAGCCGGACAGGCATCAATGAAAAACTGTTTTTT	CASSRTGINEKLFF	few	TRBV9	TRBD1	TRBJ1-4	14
TGCAGTGCTAGAGAAGGTGGGGGGGCCGCTGACATTCAGTACTTC	CSAREGGGAADIQYF	few	TRBV20-1	.	TRBJ2-4	15
TGTGCCAGCAGACCGACAGGCCACTATGGCTACACCTTC	CASRPTGHYGYTF	few	TRBV12-3/TRBV12-4	.	TRBJ1-2	13
TGCGCCAGCAGCCGGAACCCCGGTCAGCTGAACACTGAAGCTTTCTTT	CASSRNPGQLNTEAFF	few	TRBV4-1	.	TRBJ1-1	16
TGCAGTGCTAGATCCACTAATGAAAAACTGTTTTTT	CSARSTNEKLFF	.	TRBV20-1	.	TRBJ1-4	12
TGTGCCAGCAGCTTCGCAGAGGGGCTCGGTGAAAAACTGTTTTTT	CASSFAEGLGEKLFF	few	TRBV11-2	.	TRBJ1-4	15
TGTGCCAGCAGCTTACGGGACAGGGGGAGGAAAACTGAAGCTTTCTTT	CASSLRDRGRKTEAFF	.	TRBV7-9	TRBD1	TRBJ1-1	16